A selection of T cell receptor beta chains follows, all from one sample in a study of blood T cell repertoires in COVID-19. Clones were read by immunoSEQ multiplex PCR, and TCRdb kept only the in-frame ones, dropping some. The sample has about 200,000 clones, around 85% seen once. The sequenced material came from peripheral blood. Source of these receptors: a woman between 45 and 65 years old with acute or convalescent COVID-19. CDR3s include the opening cysteine and the closing phenylalanine or tryptophan. Fields, in order: V gene, CDR3 length, J gene, CDR3 protein.

TRBV9	15	TRBJ2-7	CASSVSTGGTDEQYF
TRBV6-6	16	TRBJ2-1	CASSYSGRGSYNEQFF
TRBV5-4	11	TRBJ1-1	CAIDRGRGAFF
TRBV6-1	12	TRBJ2-1	CASSEATLRGFF
TRBV18	14	TRBJ1-2	CASSPRQGRDGYTF
TRBV24-1	17	TRBJ2-7	CATSDSLDTTRIHEQYF
TRBV6-5	14	TRBJ1-4	CASSINWRREKLFF
TRBV5-4	17	TRBJ2-5	CASSSPPRQGSGETQYF
TRBV4-1	16	TRBJ2-1	CASSQAIAGDINEQFF
TRBV5-4	13	TRBJ1-1	CASSLGRNTEAFF
TRBV23-1	19	TRBJ2-7	CASSQSEGSGSASSYEQYF
TRBV6-6	15	TRBJ1-4	CASSYSGTLNEKLFF
TRBV2	14	TRBJ1-2	CASSPTGGLNGYTF
TRBV24-1	13	TRBJ2-3	CATSVRLADTQYF
TRBV19	13	TRBJ2-5	CASSPSGGKTQYF
TRBV6-1	15	TRBJ1-5	CASSLGSTGDQPQHF
TRBV27	14	TRBJ2-1	CASHSGLSLEEQFF
TRBV18	12	TRBJ1-1	CASSPRDGEAFF
TRBV18	17	TRBJ2-2	CASSPGLAGPNTGELFF
TRBV3-1/TRBV3-2	16	TRBJ2-2	CASTLTPGLSGGELFF
TRBV20-1	11	TRBJ1-1	CSASTQGEAFF
TRBV5-1	14	TRBJ2-3	CASNPGGQEDTQYF
TRBV27	15	TRBJ2-1	CASSRSRFFYNEQFF
TRBV3-1/TRBV3-2	16	TRBJ2-1	CASSRMAPIGGNEQFF
TRBV19	14	TRBJ2-3	CASSIGRVQDTQYF
TRBV24-1	13	TRBJ2-1	CATSDTFYNEQFF
TRBV4-1	16	TRBJ1-4	CASSQEGGLTNEKLFF
TRBV21-1	13	TRBJ2-7	CASSSAGTYEQYF
TRBV30	13	TRBJ2-5	CAWTTGSQETQYF
TRBV30	13	TRBJ2-3	CAYLAGGSDTQYF
TRBV30	13	TRBJ1-1	CAWSVQGYTEAFF
TRBV7-8	14	TRBJ1-5	CASSIDRDPWAQHF
TRBV6-5	11	TRBJ2-7	CASRLGHLVYF
TRBV7-8	13	TRBJ2-4	CASSSGAKNIQYF
TRBV12-5	10	TRBJ2-7	CASGTYEQYF
TRBV6-5	13	TRBJ2-3	CASRKASTDTQYF
TRBV7-8	13	TRBJ2-7	CASSLRGRYEQYF
TRBV29-1	15	TRBJ2-5	CSVETLAGYQETQYF
TRBV10-2	14	TRBJ1-1	CASSEAPGKTEAFF
TRBV18	13	TRBJ2-5	CASSLNGGETQYF
TRBV10-2	14	TRBJ2-1	CASSDSFSYNEQFF
TRBV29-1	12	TRBJ2-7	CSVGQTSYEQYF
TRBV29-1	14	TRBJ2-1	CSVGREGRSNEQFF
TRBV16	16	TRBJ1-1	CASSQTTGVMNTEAFF
TRBV18	15	TRBJ2-7	CASSLKTGSTYEQYF
TRBV10-2	11	TRBJ2-1	CASRGVGEQFF
TRBV10-2	14	TRBJ1-4	CASSDGGTNEKLFF
TRBV19	11	TRBJ1-1	CASTQGVGAFF
TRBV12-5	15	TRBJ2-7	CASGLAGSGIYEQYF
TRBV21-1	13	TRBJ1-6	CARKHGFNSPLHF
TRBV24-1	17	TRBJ2-2	CATSDMRIESNTGELFF
TRBV14	16	TRBJ2-3	CASSQGSGRETDTQYF
TRBV10-3	15	TRBJ2-1	CAIRPGQGIYNEQFF